These T cell receptor beta chains were read from a single sample in a study of cytomegalovirus exposure and HLA in healthy donors. Here immunoSEQ multiplex PCR was the method, and the copy in TCRdb shows in-frame clones only, minus some. There are about 160,000 clones in the sample; approximately 81% occur only once, and more than 2.5% lies in the top ten. The sequencing sample was made of PBMCs. These receptors all stem from a female donor in good health and CMV-seronegative. CDR3s leave out the opening cysteine and the closing phenylalanine or tryptophan.

j_call v_call cdr3_aa
TRBJ1-1 TRBV11-2 ASSLLGEGTEAF
TRBJ2-7 TRBV14 ASSRLAGTGSYEQY
TRBJ2-3 TRBV5-1 ASSLATVFTDTQY
TRBJ2-7 TRBV7-9 ASSPKQGYEQY
TRBJ2-3 TRBV28 ASSLYGGPSTDTQY
TRBJ2-1 TRBV7-2 ASSLMPSGSNEQF
TRBJ2-2 TRBV23-1 ASSHRDLNRELF
TRBJ2-7 TRBV21-1 ASSIHSPSGDEQY
TRBJ2-7 TRBV7-2 ASSSNYEQY
TRBJ1-2 TRBV9 ASSLPRQGGNYGYT
TRBJ2-5 TRBV11-2 ASRAPGLHQETQY
TRBJ2-3 TRBV6-5 ASEAPGGTQY
TRBJ1-4 TRBV7-9 ASSPGEDLNEKLF
TRBJ1-2 TRBV27 ASSSGTANYGYT
TRBJ1-2 TRBV6-1 ATRRDYGYT
TRBJ2-5 TRBV6-5 ASSEDRGYQETQY
TRBJ2-1 TRBV11-3 ASSTGVGNEQF
TRBJ2-2 TRBV7-2 ATTVGRELF
TRBJ1-1 TRBV9 ASSVEGGGTTNTEAF
TRBJ2-3 TRBV7-2 ASSWDQGADTQY
TRBJ2-3 TRBV7-3 ASSKGRGGLTDTQY
TRBJ2-5 TRBV5-1 ASSLRDREAETQY
TRBJ1-6 TRBV2 ASSESGSSYNSPLH
TRBJ2-7 TRBV30 AWTSGTYEQY
TRBJ1-2 TRBV4-2 ASSQDADGRLSQGYT
TRBJ1-1 TRBV30 AWRPGNRVAF
TRBJ2-3 TRBV29-1 SVTPQAGASTDTQY
TRBJ2-6 TRBV10-3 AISVGAPTSGANVLT
TRBJ2-6 TRBV27 ASTPRGVAGANVLT
TRBJ2-2 TRBV10-2 ASRGTSGWYTGELF
TRBJ1-2 TRBV6-6 ASSYSETGTGGYT
TRBJ1-2 TRBV7-2 ASSKEHWTPTNYGYT
TRBJ2-6 TRBV7-3 ASSSADRAGANVLT
TRBJ2-5 TRBV7-2 ALSLVAGETQY
TRBJ1-2 TRBV19 ASSQFPQGVLSNYGYT
TRBJ2-7 TRBV6-5 ASRKGQDKSYEQY
TRBJ2-3 TRBV5-1 ASSSLREDTQY
TRBJ2-1 TRBV2 ASSGNIPKVAGEF
TRBJ1-1 TRBV7-9 ASSLQGGNAEAF
TRBJ1-5 TRBV30 AWSVDRVYQPQH
TRBJ1-5 TRBV18 ASSPSEGGGQPQH
TRBJ2-3 TRBV4-2 ASSSSGPGGTDTQY
TRBJ1-5 TRBV2 ASSLGQGANQPQH
TRBJ1-4 TRBV19 ASTGRDEKLF
TRBJ1-5 TRBV6-5 ASSYSAGQGEPQH
TRBJ2-7 TRBV6-6 ASSQPGQGSYEQY
TRBJ1-3 TRBV7-8 ASSPRTGWTGNTIY
TRBJ2-3 TRBV7-6 ASSLSRTGNTQY
TRBJ2-5 TRBV2 ASSSLAGVQETQY
TRBJ1-6 TRBV15 ATSREGQQYNSPLH
TRBJ2-5 TRBV9 ASSASGQQETQY